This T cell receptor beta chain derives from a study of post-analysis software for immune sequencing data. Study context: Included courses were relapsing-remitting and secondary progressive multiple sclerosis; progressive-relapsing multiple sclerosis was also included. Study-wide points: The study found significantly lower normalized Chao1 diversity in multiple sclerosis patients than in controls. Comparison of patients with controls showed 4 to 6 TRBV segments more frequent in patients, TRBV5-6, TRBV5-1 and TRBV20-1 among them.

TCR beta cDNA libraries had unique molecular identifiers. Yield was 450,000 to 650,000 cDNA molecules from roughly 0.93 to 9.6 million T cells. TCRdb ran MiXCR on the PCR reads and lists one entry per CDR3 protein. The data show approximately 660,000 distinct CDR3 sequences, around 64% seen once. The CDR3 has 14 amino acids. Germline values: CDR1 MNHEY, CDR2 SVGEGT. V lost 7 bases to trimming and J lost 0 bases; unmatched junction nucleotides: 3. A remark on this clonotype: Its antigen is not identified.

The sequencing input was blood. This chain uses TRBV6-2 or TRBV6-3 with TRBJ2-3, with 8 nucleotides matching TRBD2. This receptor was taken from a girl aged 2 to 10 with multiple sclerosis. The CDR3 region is CASILAGSTDTQYF. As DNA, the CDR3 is TGTGCCAGCATTTTAGCGGGGAGCACAGATACGCAGTATTTT.